These T cell receptor beta chains were read from a single sample in a study of Ad26.COV2.S vaccination and SARS-CoV-2 variants. Sequenced by immunoSEQ multiplex PCR; TCRdb stores in-frame clones only, minus some. This table holds some 350,000 clones, roughly 85% found once. The sequences come from peripheral blood, collected in a trial of Ad26.COV2.S vaccine versus placebo. Receptors were obtained from a person aged 18-60 years who received the Ad26.COV2.S COVID-19 vaccine or a placebo. CDR3s include the opening cysteine and the closing phenylalanine or tryptophan. D genes are given only for firm matches. Part of the rows lack a size; the others show once, few, many or a class for expanded clones.

>TRBD1|TRBV3-1/TRBV3-2|.|TRBJ2-5
TGTGCCAGCAGCACTTGGCCGGGACAGGGACAAGAGACCCAGTACTTC
CASSTWPGQGQETQYF
>.|TRBV6-5|few|TRBJ2-2
TGTGCCAGCTGCCTTTTGATATTTACCGGGGAGCTGTTTTTT
CASCLLIFTGELFF
>.|TRBV29-1|.|TRBJ2-5
TGCAGCGTTGAAGGATTGGGGGGGCTTAAAGAGACCCAGTACTTC
CSVEGLGGLKETQYF
>.|TRBV18|.|TRBJ1-3
TGTGCCAGCTCACCCGAGGGCAGCTCTGGAAACACCATATATTTT
CASSPEGSSGNTIYF
>.|TRBV5-1|.|TRBJ1-4
TGCGCCAGCCGCTTGTCAGTAGGCGAAAAACTGTTTTTT
CASRLSVGEKLFF
>.|TRBV30|.|TRBJ1-1
TGTGCCTGGTGGTCCGGGGGCACTGAAGCTTTCTTT
CAWWSGGTEAFF
>.|TRBV30|.|TRBJ2-1
TGTGCCTGGAGGGCTTATTTCGCTAATAATGAGCAGTTCTTC
CAWRAYFANNEQFF
>.|TRBV5-6|.|TRBJ1-3
TGTGCCAGCAGCCTCAGGGTTCTCAACACCATATATTTT
CASSLRVLNTIYF
>.|TRBV6-6|.|TRBJ2-7
TGTGCCAGCAGACTAGACGGGGGTATTGACGAGCAGTACTTC
CASRLDGGIDEQYF
>.|TRBV6-5|.|TRBJ2-7
TGTGCCAGCAGTTACTCCCGACAGGCCTACGAGCAGTACTTC
CASSYSRQAYEQYF
>.|TRBV5-4|.|TRBJ1-5
TGTGCCAGCAGCCGAGACCCGGGACGGGATCAGCCCCAGCATTTT
CASSRDPGRDQPQHF
>TRBD2|TRBV7-2|.|TRBJ2-7
TGTGCCAGCAGCTTTGCCCTCCGTCAGCGGGGGGCTCGGGAGCAGTACTTC
CASSFALRQRGAREQYF
>TRBD2|TRBV7-9|once|TRBJ2-7
TGTGCCAGCAGCTTAGCGTTTAGCGGGAGGGCCCACGAGCAGTACTTC
CASSLAFSGRAHEQYF
>.|TRBV7-6|.|TRBJ2-5
TGTGCCAGCAGCTTATCATACCGGCGGGGCCAAGAGACCCAGTACTTC
CASSLSYRRGQETQYF
>TRBD1|TRBV28|.|TRBJ2-1
TGTGCCAGCAGTCGCAATCGCAGGGGGTCTGAGCAGTTCTTC
CASSRNRRGSEQFF
>TRBD1|TRBV4-3|once|TRBJ2-1
TGCGCCAGCAGCGCCCGGGACAGGGGAAACAATGAGCAGTTCTTC
CASSARDRGNNEQFF
>TRBD2|TRBV9|.|TRBJ2-2
TGTGCCAGCAGCGTTAATAGCGGGGATTACGGGGAGCTGTTTTTT
CASSVNSGDYGELFF
>.|TRBV6-6|once|TRBJ2-7
TGTGCCAGCAGTTACTCACTGACAGGACGGGAGCAGTACTTC
CASSYSLTGREQYF
>TRBD2|TRBV5-4|.|TRBJ2-5
TGTGCCAGCAGTGGGGGGGGGAGCGGGCAAGAGACCCAGTACTTC
CASSGGGSGQETQYF
>TRBD2|TRBV18|.|TRBJ2-7
TGTGCCAGCTCACCGGGCGGCGGGAGGGCCTACGAGCAGTACTTC
CASSPGGGRAYEQYF
>.|TRBV13|.|TRBJ2-5
TGTGCCAGCAGCTTTAGTCGAGGACGGGAGTTTGTGAAGACCCAGTACTTC
CASSFSRGREFVKTQYF
>.|TRBV9|.|TRBJ2-7
TGTGCCAGCAGCCCAGCCCCCCAGGGGTTCGGGGAGCAGTACTTC
CASSPAPQGFGEQYF
>TRBD2|TRBV5-4|.|TRBJ2-3
TGTGCCAGCAGCTGGGGACTAGCTCCAGATACGCAGTATTTT
CASSWGLAPDTQYF
>.|TRBV5-1|.|TRBJ1-1
TGCGCCAGCAGCCCGGCCGCCGGGAACACTGAAGCTTTCTTT
CASSPAAGNTEAFF
>.|TRBV2|.|TRBJ2-5
TGTGCCAGCAGGGCCCCTCAGTACCAAGAGACCCAGTACTTC
CASRAPQYQETQYF
>TRBD1|TRBV5-1|.|TRBJ2-7
TGCGCCAGCAGCCTAGGGACAGGGGCCCACGAGCAGTACTTC
CASSLGTGAHEQYF
>.|TRBV4-3|.|TRBJ2-2
TGCGCCAGCAGCCAACTTCTCCTCACCGGGGAGCTGTTTTTT
CASSQLLLTGELFF
>TRBD2|TRBV6-5|.|TRBJ2-7
TGTGCCAGCAGTCGACTAGCGGGAGGGAACTACGAGCAGTACTTC
CASSRLAGGNYEQYF
>.|TRBV7-2|.|TRBJ2-7
TGTGCCAGCAGCTTAGTCGGGGACTCCGAGCAGTACTTC
CASSLVGDSEQYF
>.|TRBV18|.|TRBJ1-1
TGTGCCAGCTCAGTTACAGTGAACACTGAAGCTTTCTTT
CASSVTVNTEAFF
>.|TRBV5-4|.|TRBJ1-4
TGTGCCAGCAGCATACAGACAGGCTCGGATGAAAAACTGTTTTTT
CASSIQTGSDEKLFF
>.|TRBV5-1|few|TRBJ2-2
TGCGCCAGCAGCTTGGAGGGGACTGCCAACGGGGAGCTGTTTTTT
CASSLEGTANGELFF
>TRBD2|TRBV5-5|.|TRBJ2-4
TGTGCCAGCAGCTTGATGCTAGCGGGGGGTGGAAACATTCAGTACTTC
CASSLMLAGGGNIQYF
>.|TRBV5-4|.|TRBJ2-2
TGTGCCAGCAGTCCCGGGACAATTGACACCGGGGAGCTGTTTTTT
CASSPGTIDTGELFF
>.|TRBV5-6|few|TRBJ2-7
TGTGCCAGCAGCTTGGGGGCTCGGGAGCAGTACTTC
CASSLGAREQYF
>.|TRBV5-1|.|TRBJ1-2
TGCGCCAGCAGCCCCGGGACGGCTAACTATGGCTACACCTTC
CASSPGTANYGYTF
>.|TRBV3-1/TRBV3-2|.|TRBJ2-7
TGTGCCAGCAGCCAAGATCGGGCAGGAGACTACGAGCAGTACTTC
CASSQDRAGDYEQYF
>.|TRBV3-1/TRBV3-2|.|TRBJ1-1
TGTGCCAGCAGCCAGGAGTTAGTAGCTTTCTTT
CASSQELVAFF
>.|TRBV7-9|.|TRBJ2-1
TGTGCCAGCAGCTTAGTGACAGAATACAATGAGCAGTTCTTC
CASSLVTEYNEQFF
>.|TRBV28|.|TRBJ2-1
TGTGCCAGCAGTTTTTCATCCGGGTTTAACAATGAGCAGTTCTTC
CASSFSSGFNNEQFF
>.|TRBV29-1|.|TRBJ2-4
TGCAGCGTTGGTGACAGGACGAAAAACATTCAGTACTTC
CSVGDRTKNIQYF
>TRBD1|TRBV6-2/TRBV6-3|.|TRBJ2-3
TGTGCCAGCAGTCTTGGGACAGCTAGCACAGATACGCAGTATTTT
CASSLGTASTDTQYF
>.|TRBV18|.|TRBJ2-6
TGTGCCAGCTCACCAGGGAGCCATGCATCTGGGGCCAACGTCCTGACTTTC
CASSPGSHASGANVLTF
>.|TRBV19|.|TRBJ1-4
TGTGCCAGTAGTATGTGGGGAACTAATGAAAAACTGTTTTTT
CASSMWGTNEKLFF
>.|TRBV12-3/TRBV12-4|.|TRBJ2-7
TGTGCCAGCAGCCTCTCCCAGGGAGACGAGCAGTACTTC
CASSLSQGDEQYF
>.|TRBV4-3|.|TRBJ2-1
TGCGCCAGCAGTCCGGACAGAAACAATGAGCAGTTCTTC
CASSPDRNNEQFF
>TRBD2|TRBV14|.|TRBJ2-3
TGTGCCAGCAGCCCCGCGACCCGACTAGCGGGGGGATCCACAGATACGCAGTATTTT
CASSPATRLAGGSTDTQYF
>.|TRBV28|.|TRBJ1-5
TGTGCCAGCACCCCCCTGGCAGAATATCAGCCCCAGCATTTT
CASTPLAEYQPQHF
>TRBD1|TRBV9|.|TRBJ1-4
TGTGCCAGCAGCGGCCGGACAGGGGGGGTTAGAACTAATGAAAAACTGTTTTTT
CASSGRTGGVRTNEKLFF
>.|TRBV28|.|TRBJ2-1
TGTGCCAGCAGTCCACCGAGACAGGCCAAGAATGAGCAGTTCTTC
CASSPPRQAKNEQFF
>.|TRBV25-1|.|TRBJ1-1
TGTGCCAGCAGTGAATATTATTTGGATGGCAACACTGAAGCTTTCTTT
CASSEYYLDGNTEAFF
>.|TRBV19|.|TRBJ2-7
TGTGCCAGTAGTATGACAGTGGACTACGAGCAGTACTTC
CASSMTVDYEQYF
>.|TRBV4-3|.|TRBJ1-6
TGCGCCAGCAGCCAAGATAGGGGGGACGGGCATAATTCACCCCTCCACTTT
CASSQDRGDGHNSPLHF
>.|TRBV11-3|.|TRBJ2-1
TGTGCCAGCAGTCCCAACGCCGGGGCAGGGGCAAGTGAGCAGTTCTTC
CASSPNAGAGASEQFF
>.|TRBV5-4|once|TRBJ1-1
TGTGCCAGCAGCTTGGGAGGTGATATGAACACTGAAGCTTTCTTT
CASSLGGDMNTEAFF
>.|TRBV6-2/TRBV6-3|.|TRBJ2-7
TGTGCCAGCAGTTACGGGGGTCGCAAGACCTACGAGCAGTACTTC
CASSYGGRKTYEQYF
>TRBD2|TRBV6-5|once|TRBJ2-3
TGTGCCAGCTCACGACTAGCGGGGGAGGGAGATACGCAGTATTTT
CASSRLAGEGDTQYF
>.|TRBV6-6|.|TRBJ2-1
TGTGCCAGCAGTTACTCACCGGACAGCAATGAGCAGTTCTTC
CASSYSPDSNEQFF
>.|TRBV4-3|.|TRBJ1-2
TGCGCCAGCAGCCAAGAGCGCGCGGGGGCGGGCTATGGCTACACCTTC
CASSQERAGAGYGYTF
>.|TRBV5-1|.|TRBJ1-2
TGCGCCAGCAGCCCTGACAGCAACTATGGCTACACCTTC
CASSPDSNYGYTF